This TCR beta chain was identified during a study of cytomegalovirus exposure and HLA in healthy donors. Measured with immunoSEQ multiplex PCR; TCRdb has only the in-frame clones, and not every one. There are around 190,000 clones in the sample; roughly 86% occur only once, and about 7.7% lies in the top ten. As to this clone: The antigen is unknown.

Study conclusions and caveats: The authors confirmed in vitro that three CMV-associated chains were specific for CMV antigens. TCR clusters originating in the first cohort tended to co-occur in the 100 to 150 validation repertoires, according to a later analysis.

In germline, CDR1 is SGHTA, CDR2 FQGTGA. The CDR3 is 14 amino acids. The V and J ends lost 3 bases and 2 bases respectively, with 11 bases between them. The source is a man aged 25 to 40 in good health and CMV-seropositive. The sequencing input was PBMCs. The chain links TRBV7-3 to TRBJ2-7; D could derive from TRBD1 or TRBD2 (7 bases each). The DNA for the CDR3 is TGTGCCAGCAGCTTGGGAGGGGGCGCCTACGAGCAGTACTTC. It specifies CASSLGGGAYEQYF.